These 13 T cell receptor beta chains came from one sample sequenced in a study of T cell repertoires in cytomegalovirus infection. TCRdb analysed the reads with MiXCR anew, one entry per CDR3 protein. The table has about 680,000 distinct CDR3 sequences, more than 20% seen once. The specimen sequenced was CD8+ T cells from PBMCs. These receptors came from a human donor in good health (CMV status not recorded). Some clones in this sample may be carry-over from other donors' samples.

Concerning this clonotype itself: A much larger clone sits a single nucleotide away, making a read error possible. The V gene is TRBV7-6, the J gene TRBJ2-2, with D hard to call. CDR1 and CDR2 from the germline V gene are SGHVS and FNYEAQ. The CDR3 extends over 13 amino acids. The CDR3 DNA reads TGTGTCAGCAGCTCTGGGGTGACCGGGGAGCTGTTTTTT. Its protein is CVSSSGVTGELFF. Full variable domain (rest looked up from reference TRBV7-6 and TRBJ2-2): GAGVSQSPRYKVTKRGQDVALRCDPISGHVSLYWYRQALGQGPEFLTYFNYEAQQDKSGLPNDRFSAERPEGSISTLTIQRTEQRDSAMYRCVSSSGVTGELFFGEGSRLTVL.

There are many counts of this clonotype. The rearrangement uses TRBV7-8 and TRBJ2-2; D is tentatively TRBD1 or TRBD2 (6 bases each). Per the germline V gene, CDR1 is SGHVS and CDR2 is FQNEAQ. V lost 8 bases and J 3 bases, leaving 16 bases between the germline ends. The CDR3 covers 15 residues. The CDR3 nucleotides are TGTGCCAGCCACCGGGGGCGGGCGGACACCGGGGAGCTGTTTTTT. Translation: CASHRGRADTGELFF.

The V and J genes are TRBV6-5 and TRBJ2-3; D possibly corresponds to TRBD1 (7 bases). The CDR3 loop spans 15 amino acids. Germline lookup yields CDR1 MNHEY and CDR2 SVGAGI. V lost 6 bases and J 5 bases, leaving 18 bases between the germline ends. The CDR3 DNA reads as TGTGCCAGCAGCCAGCCCAGGGGGACTGAAGATACGCAGTATTTT. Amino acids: CASSQPRGTEDTQYF.

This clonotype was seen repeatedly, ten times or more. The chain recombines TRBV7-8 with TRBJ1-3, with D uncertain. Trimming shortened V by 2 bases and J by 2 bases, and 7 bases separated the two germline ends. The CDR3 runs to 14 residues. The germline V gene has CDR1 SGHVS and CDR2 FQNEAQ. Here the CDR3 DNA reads TGTGCCAGCAGCTTAAGTGGGACTGGAAACACCATATATTTT. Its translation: CASSLSGTGNTIYF.

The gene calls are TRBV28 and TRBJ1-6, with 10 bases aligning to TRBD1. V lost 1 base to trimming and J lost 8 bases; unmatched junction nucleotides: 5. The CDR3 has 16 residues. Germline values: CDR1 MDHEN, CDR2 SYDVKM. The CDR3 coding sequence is TGTGCCAGCAGTTTATCCGGACAGGGGGAAGATTCACCCCTCCACTTT. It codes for CASSLSGQGEDSPLHF.

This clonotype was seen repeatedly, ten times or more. The CDR3 DNA reads TGTGCCAGCTCACCGGGACAGCGCACAGATACGCAGTATTTT. As protein: CASSPGQRTDTQYF. The gene calls are TRBV19 and TRBJ2-3; 7 bases map to TRBD1. V was clipped by 9 bases and J by 1 base; unmatched bases: 7. The germline V gene has CDR1 LNHDA and CDR2 SQIVND (reference sequence). This CDR3 is built from 14 residues. The whole variable domain, filled in from reference TRBV19 and TRBJ2-3, reads DGGITQSPKYLFRKEGQNVTLSCEQNLNHDAMYWYRQDPGQGLRLIYYSQIVNDFQKGDIAEGYSVSREKKESFPLTVTSAQKNPTAFYLCASSPGQRTDTQYFGPGTRLTVL.

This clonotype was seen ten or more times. CDR3 loop: CASSLGGGLDNEQFF. The CDR3 nucleotides are TGTGCCAGCAGCTTAGGTGGGGGTCTGGACAATGAGCAGTTCTTC. The chain links TRBV7-6 to TRBJ2-1; TRBD1 or TRBD2 may be the D gene (5 bases each). From germline, CDR1 is SGHVS and CDR2 FNYEAQ. The CDR3 is made up of 15 amino acids. Deletions cut 1 base from V and 5 bases from J, with 12 bases between.

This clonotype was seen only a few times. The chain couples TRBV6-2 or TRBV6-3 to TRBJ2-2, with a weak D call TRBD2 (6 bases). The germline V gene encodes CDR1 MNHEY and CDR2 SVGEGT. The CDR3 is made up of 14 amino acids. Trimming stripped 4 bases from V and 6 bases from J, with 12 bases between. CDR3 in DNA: TGTGCCAGCAGTTCTAGAGGGGAGGCCGGGGAGCTGTTTTTT. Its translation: CASSSRGEAGELFF.

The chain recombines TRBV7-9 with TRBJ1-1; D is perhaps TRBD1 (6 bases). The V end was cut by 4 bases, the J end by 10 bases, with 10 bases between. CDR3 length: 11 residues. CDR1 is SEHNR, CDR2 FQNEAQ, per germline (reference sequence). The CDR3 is CASSSGHPAFF. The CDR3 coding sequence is TGTGCCAGCAGCTCGGGACATCCAGCTTTCTTT.

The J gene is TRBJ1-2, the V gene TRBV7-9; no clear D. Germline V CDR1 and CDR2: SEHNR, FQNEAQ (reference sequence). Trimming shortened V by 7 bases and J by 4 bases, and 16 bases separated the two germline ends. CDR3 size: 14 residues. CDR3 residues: CASTTLKRSYGYTF. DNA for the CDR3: TGTGCCAGCACCACTCTAAAGCGCAGCTATGGCTACACCTTC.

In DNA form, the CDR3 reads TGTGCCAGCAGTCACTTCATCCGGGCCCCCGGAGAGACCCAGTACTTC. Amino acids: CASSHFIRAPGETQYF. The chain recombines TRBV6-2 or TRBV6-3 with TRBJ2-5, with D unclear. V lost 5 bases, J lost 4 bases, and 20 bases lay in between. The CDR3 consists of 16 residues. Germline V gene sequence: CDR1 MNHEY, CDR2 SVGEGT.

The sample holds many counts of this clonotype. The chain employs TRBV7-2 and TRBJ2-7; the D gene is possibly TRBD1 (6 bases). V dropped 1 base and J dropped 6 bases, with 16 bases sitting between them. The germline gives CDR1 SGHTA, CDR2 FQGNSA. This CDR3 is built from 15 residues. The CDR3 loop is CASSLGRAGAREQYV. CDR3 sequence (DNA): TGTGCCAGCAGCTTAGGTCGCGCAGGGGCCCGCGAGCAGTACGTC.

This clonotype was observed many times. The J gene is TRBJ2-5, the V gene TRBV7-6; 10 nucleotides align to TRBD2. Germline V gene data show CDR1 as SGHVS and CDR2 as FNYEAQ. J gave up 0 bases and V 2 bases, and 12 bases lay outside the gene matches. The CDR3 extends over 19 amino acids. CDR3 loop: CASSLIRSSGGLYQETQYF. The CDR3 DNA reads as TGTGCCAGCAGCTTAATTAGGTCTAGCGGGGGCCTGTACCAAGAGACCCAGTACTTC.